The next 3 T cell receptor beta chains were all read from a single sample in a study of blood T cell repertoires in COVID-19. Generated by immunoSEQ multiplex PCR, the TCRdb table keeps only in-frame clones and is missing some. This sample yields some 300,000 clones, of which around 88% are seen a single time; under 8% belongs to the top ten. Input material: peripheral blood. The source is a woman in her twenties or thirties who had recovered from COVID-19.

The CDR3 here is CASSLAQGSGGYTF. The CDR3 bases are TGCGCCAGCAGCTTGGCCCAGGGGTCGGGTGGCTACACCTTC. V usage is TRBV5-1 and J usage is TRBJ1-2; D may be TRBD1 (6 bases). Germline V gene data show CDR1 as SGHRS and CDR2 as YFSETQ. The CDR3 consists of 14 residues. V lost 0 bases, J lost 7 bases, and 13 bases lay in between.

The chain is built from TRBV9 and TRBJ2-3; 8 bases agree with TRBD1. The CDR3 contains 16 residues. The V gene's germline CDR1 is SGDLS and CDR2 YYNGEE. The J segment lost 1 base and the V segment lost 4 bases, leaving 8 bases of the junction unmatched. The chain's CDR3 is CASSPAQDRGTDTQYF. Here the CDR3 DNA reads TGTGCCAGCAGCCCCGCCCAGGACAGGGGCACAGATACGCAGTATTTT.

This clone occurred a few times. J is TRBJ1-1 and V is TRBV7-9; D not certain. In germline, CDR1 is SEHNR, CDR2 FQNEAQ (reference sequence). CDR3 length: 13 amino acids. V was shortened by 1 base and J by 1 base, with 4 bases between the two germline ends. The CDR3 region has the DNA TGTGCCAGCAGCTTAGTAGCGAACACTGAAGCTTTCTTT. It specifies CASSLVANTEAFF.